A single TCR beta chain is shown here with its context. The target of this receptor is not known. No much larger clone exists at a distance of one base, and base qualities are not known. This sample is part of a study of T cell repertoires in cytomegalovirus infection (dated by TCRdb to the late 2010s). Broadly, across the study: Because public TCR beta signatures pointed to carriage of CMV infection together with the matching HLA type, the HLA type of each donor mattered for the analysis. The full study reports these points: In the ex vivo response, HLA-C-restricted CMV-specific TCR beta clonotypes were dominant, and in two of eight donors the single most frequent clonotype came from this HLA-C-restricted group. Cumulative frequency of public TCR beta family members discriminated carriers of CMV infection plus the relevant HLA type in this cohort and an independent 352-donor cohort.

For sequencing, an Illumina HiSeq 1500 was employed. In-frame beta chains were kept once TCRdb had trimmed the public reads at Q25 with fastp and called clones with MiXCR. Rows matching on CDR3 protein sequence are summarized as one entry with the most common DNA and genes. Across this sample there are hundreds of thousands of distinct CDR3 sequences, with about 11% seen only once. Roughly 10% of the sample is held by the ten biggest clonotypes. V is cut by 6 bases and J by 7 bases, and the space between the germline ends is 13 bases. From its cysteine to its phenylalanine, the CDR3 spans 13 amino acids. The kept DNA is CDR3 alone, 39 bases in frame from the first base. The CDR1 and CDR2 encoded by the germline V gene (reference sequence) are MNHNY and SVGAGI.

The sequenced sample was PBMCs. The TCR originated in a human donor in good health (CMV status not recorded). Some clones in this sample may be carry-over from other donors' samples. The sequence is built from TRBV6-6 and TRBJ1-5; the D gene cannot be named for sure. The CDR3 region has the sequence CASRRVSGQPQHF. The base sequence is TGTGCCAGCAGGAGGGTCTCCGGCCAGCCCCAGCATTTT.